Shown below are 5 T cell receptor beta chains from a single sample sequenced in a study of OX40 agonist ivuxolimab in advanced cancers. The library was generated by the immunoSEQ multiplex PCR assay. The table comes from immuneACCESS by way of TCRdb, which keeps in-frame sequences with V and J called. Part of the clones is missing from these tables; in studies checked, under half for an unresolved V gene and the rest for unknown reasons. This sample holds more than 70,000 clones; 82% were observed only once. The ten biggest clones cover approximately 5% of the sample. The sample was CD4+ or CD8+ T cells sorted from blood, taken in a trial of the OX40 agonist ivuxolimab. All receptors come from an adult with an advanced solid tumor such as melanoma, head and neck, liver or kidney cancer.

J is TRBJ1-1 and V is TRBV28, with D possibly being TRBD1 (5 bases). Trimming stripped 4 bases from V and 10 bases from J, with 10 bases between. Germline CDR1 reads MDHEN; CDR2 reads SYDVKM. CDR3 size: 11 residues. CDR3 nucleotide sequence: TGTGCCAGCAGTTCCCAAGGGGTAGCTTTCTTT. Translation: CASSSQGVAFF.

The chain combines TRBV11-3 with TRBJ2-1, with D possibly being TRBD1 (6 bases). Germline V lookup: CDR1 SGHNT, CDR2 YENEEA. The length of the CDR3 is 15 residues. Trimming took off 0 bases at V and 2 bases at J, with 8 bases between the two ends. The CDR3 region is CASSLEGGTYNEQFF. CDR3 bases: TGTGCCAGCAGCTTAGAAGGGGGTACCTACAATGAGCAGTTCTTC.

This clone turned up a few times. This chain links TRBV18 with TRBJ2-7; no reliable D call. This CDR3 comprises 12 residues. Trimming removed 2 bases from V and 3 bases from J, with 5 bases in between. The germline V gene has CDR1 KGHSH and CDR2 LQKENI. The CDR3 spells CASSPGVYEQYF. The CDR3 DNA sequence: TGTGCCAGCTCACCAGGAGTCTACGAGCAGTACTTC.

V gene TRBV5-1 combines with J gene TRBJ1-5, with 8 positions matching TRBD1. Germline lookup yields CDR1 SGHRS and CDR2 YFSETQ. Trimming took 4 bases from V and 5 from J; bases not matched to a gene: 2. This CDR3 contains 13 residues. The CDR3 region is CASSPGQDQPQHF. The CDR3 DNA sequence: TGCGCCAGCAGCCCGGGACAGGATCAGCCCCAGCATTTT. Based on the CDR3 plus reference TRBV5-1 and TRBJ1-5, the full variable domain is KAGVTQTPRYLIKTRGQQVTLSCSPISGHRSVSWYQQTPGQGLQFLFEYFSETQRNKGNFPGRFSGRQFSNSRSEMNVSTLELGDSALYLCASSPGQDQPQHFGDGTRLSIL.

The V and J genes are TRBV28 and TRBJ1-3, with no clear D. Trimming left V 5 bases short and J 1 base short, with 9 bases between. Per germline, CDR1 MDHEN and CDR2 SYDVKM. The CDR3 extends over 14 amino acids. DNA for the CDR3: TGTGCCAGCAGTGCCCTCAATTCTGGAAACACCATATATTTT. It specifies CASSALNSGNTIYF.